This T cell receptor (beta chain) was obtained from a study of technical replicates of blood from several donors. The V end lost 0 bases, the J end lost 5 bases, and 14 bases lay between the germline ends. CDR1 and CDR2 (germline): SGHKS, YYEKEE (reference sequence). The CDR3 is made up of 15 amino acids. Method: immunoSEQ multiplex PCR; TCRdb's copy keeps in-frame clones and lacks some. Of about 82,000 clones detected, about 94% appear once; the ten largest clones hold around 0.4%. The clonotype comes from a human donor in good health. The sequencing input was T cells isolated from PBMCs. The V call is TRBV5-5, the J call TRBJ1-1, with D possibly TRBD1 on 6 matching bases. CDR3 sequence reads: CASSLAGGGRTEAFF. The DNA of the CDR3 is TGTGCCAGCAGCTTGGCGGGGGGCGGTAGGACTGAAGCTTTCTTT.